Shown below are 24 T cell receptor beta chains from a single sample sequenced in a study of graft-versus-host responses after intestinal transplantation. The table came from immunoSEQ multiplex PCR; TCRdb's copy has only in-frame clones and leaves some out. The data hold roughly 51,000 clones, with around 92% observed a single time. Their target antigens are unknown. The specimen was unstimulated CD4+ T cells sorted from spleen or lymph node cells, collected before transplant. These TCRs come from a human donor who was the organ donor for an intestinal transplant.

The chain couples TRBV4-1 to TRBJ1-2; 7 bases map to TRBD1. The CDR3 sequence is 14 residues long. Germline values: CDR1 MGHRA, CDR2 YSYEKL. The V and J ends lost 2 bases and 4 bases, in that order; junction bases with no gene match: 4. For the CDR3, the DNA is TGCGCCAGCAGCCAACCCGGGACAGCCTATGGCTACACCTTC. Protein product: CASSQPGTAYGYTF.

The CDR3 loop reads CASSSRTVTNYGYTF. CDR3 in DNA: TGTGCCAGCAGCTCCCGGACAGTTACAAACTATGGCTACACCTTC. The rearrangement uses TRBV5-6 and TRBJ1-2; possibly TRBD1 for D (6 bases). Germline CDR1 SGHDT, CDR2 YYEEEE. CDR3 length: 15 residues. With 3 bases removed from V and 2 bases from J, the gap between germline ends came to 14 bases.

The V call is TRBV28, the J call TRBJ2-3, with a possible D match to TRBD1 (5 bases). Between the trimmed V and J ends, which lost 2 bases and 0 bases, there was a span of 24 bases. Germline loops: CDR1 MDHEN, CDR2 SYDVKM. CDR3 length: 20 residues. The CDR3 sequence: CASSLRFVDWTQSSTDTQYF. DNA for the CDR3: TGTGCCAGCAGTTTACGCTTTGTCGATTGGACACAATCAAGCACAGATACGCAGTATTTT.

This chain uses TRBV2 with TRBJ2-1; no firm D call. V shed 1 base and J shed 6 bases, with 10 bases lying between them. CDR3 length: 14 amino acids. Germline-derived CDR1 and CDR2 are SNHLY and FYNNEI. The CDR3 coding sequence is TGTGCCAGCAGTGAAGATCCCGGTTTCAATGAGCAGTTCTTC. It specifies CASSEDPGFNEQFF.

The gene calls are TRBV28 and TRBJ1-4; 7 bases are shared with TRBD1. Losses at the gene ends were 6 bases for V and 7 bases for J; bases not matched to a gene: 14. The CDR3 totals 16 residues. Germline CDR1 reads MDHEN; CDR2 reads SYDVKM. The CDR3 DNA reads as TGTGCCAGCAGGCCCCCGACAGGGTTAAAGGGTGAAAAACTGTTTTTT. Translating gives CASRPPTGLKGEKLFF.

This clone showed up just once. The V gene is TRBV2, the J gene TRBJ1-5; D gene ambiguous. With 4 bases removed from V and 0 bases from J, the gap between germline ends came to 10 bases. Per the germline V gene, CDR1 is SNHLY and CDR2 is FYNNEI. The CDR3 contains 15 residues. In DNA form, the CDR3 reads TGTGCCAGCAGTGTAAAACTGAATAGCAATCAGCCCCAGCATTTT. Translating gives CASSVKLNSNQPQHF.

This chain joins TRBV21-1 and TRBJ2-5; the table's D call, TRBD2, has no DNA check behind it. TRBV21-1 is a documented pseudogene. CDR3 size: 16 residues. CDR3 nucleotide sequence: TGTGCCAGCAGCCTAGCGGGAGGGCCGGTCCAAGAGACCCAGTACTTC. Its protein product is CASSLAGGPVQETQYF.

The chain combines TRBV6-5 with TRBJ1-2, with D possibly matching TRBD1 (6 bases). CDR3 length equals 15 residues. Germline V gives CDR1 MNHEY, CDR2 SVGAGI. V dropped 3 bases and J dropped 4 bases, with 15 bases sitting between them. For the CDR3, the DNA is TGTGCCAGCAGTTATCAGCCCACAGGGTCCTATGGCTACACCTTC. Translating gives CASSYQPTGSYGYTF.

The chain is built from TRBV5-4 and TRBJ2-2, with 10 bases matching TRBD1. CDR1 and CDR2 (germline): SGHNT, YYREEE (reference sequence). The CDR3 spans 17 residues. Unmatched junction bases numbered 9, after V lost 4 bases and J lost 3 bases. CDR3 residues: CASSKGGGQGYTGELFF. The CDR3 DNA reads as TGTGCCAGCAGCAAGGGTGGGGGACAGGGGTACACCGGGGAGCTGTTTTTT.

The gene calls are TRBV5-1 and TRBJ2-5, with D possibly being TRBD1 (5 bases). Trimming removed 0 bases at V and 5 bases at J, with 11 bases between. The CDR3 is made up of 14 amino acids. Germline assignment: CDR1 SGHRS and CDR2 YFSETQ. The CDR3 region has the DNA TGCGCCAGCAGCTTGGGGGGCCAGGAGGAGACCCAGTACTTC. It encodes CASSLGGQEETQYF.

The J gene is TRBJ2-3, the V gene TRBV7-8; 10 bases are shared with TRBD2. The V gene end was trimmed by 7 bases and the J gene end by 4 bases; junction bases not matched to a gene: 11. The CDR3 is 16 residues long. Germline loops: CDR1 SGHVS, CDR2 FQNEAQ. The CDR3 spells CASTDSGRPQADTQYF. The CDR3 nucleotides read TGTGCCAGCACCGATAGCGGGAGGCCCCAGGCAGATACGCAGTATTTT. Looking up the rest from reference TRBV7-8 and TRBJ2-3 gives the full variable domain: GAGVSQSPRYKVAKRGQDVALRCDPISGHVSLFWYQQALGQGPEFLTYFQNEAQLDKSGLPSDRFFAERPEGSVSTLKIQRTQQEDSAVYLCASTDSGRPQADTQYFGPGTRLTVL.

The chain joins TRBV7-9 to TRBJ2-2; a weak D match, TRBD2 (6 bases). The CDR3 runs to 16 residues. Between the trimmed V and J ends, which lost 4 bases and 1 base, there was a span of 13 bases. Germline V gene lookup returns CDR1 SEHNR and CDR2 FQNEAQ (reference sequence). This chain's CDR3 is CASSWGVAWNTGELFF. In nucleotides, the CDR3 is TGTGCCAGCAGCTGGGGGGTAGCGTGGAACACCGGGGAGCTGTTTTTT.

The V and J genes are TRBV6-1 and TRBJ2-5; no definite D call. V lost 7 bases and J 1 base, leaving 13 bases between the germline ends. This CDR3 has 14 amino acids. Per germline, CDR1 MNHNS and CDR2 SASEGT. The CDR3 nucleotides read TGTGCCAGCAAAACGGTTTCGGGCCAAGAGACCCAGTACTTC. Translated: CASKTVSGQETQYF.

The chain links TRBV5-4 to TRBJ2-1; TRBD2 matches 7 bases. The junction had 11 bases not matched to a gene; V was cut back by 3 bases and J by 2 bases. The CDR3 covers 17 residues. Looked up from germline, CDR1 is SGHNT and CDR2 is YYREEE (reference sequence). The DNA for the CDR3 is TGTGCCAGCAGCTCCGCAGGCCTAGGGAGGGCCTACAATGAGCAGTTCTTC. As protein: CASSSAGLGRAYNEQFF.

J is TRBJ2-1 and V is TRBV11-2; the D is unclear. Trimming removed 1 base at V and 0 bases at J, with 13 bases between. The germline CDR1 and CDR2 sequences are SGHAT and FQNNGV. The CDR3 runs 17 residues. CDR3 sequence: CASSLALATSSYNEQFF. DNA for the CDR3: TGTGCCAGCAGCTTAGCGTTGGCGACAAGCTCCTACAATGAGCAGTTCTTC.

In DNA, the CDR3 is TGTGCCAGCAGCATACGACAGGGCAACACTGAAGCTTTCTTT. This codes for CASSIRQGNTEAFF. The chain couples TRBV7-2 to TRBJ1-1; 7 bases fit TRBD1. Germline assignment: CDR1 SGHTA and CDR2 FQGNSA. With 5 bases clipped from V and 2 bases from J, the junction kept 5 bases outside the gene matches. This CDR3 region has 14 residues. The full variable domain, in which reference TRBV7-2 and TRBJ1-1 provide the parts outside the CDR3, is GAGVSQSPSNKVTEKGKDVELRCDPISGHTALYWYRQSLGQGLEFLIYFQGNSAPDKSGLPSDRFSAERTGGSVSTLTIQRTQQEDSAVYLCASSIRQGNTEAFFGQGTRLTVV.

The CDR3 sequence: CASSTTSGTEQYF. The CDR3 DNA reads as TGTGCCAGTAGTACGACTAGCGGGACGGAGCAGTACTTC. The chain carries TRBV19 and TRBJ2-7; TRBD2 matches at 11 bases. CDR1 and CDR2 from the germline V gene are LNHDA and SQIVND (reference sequence). Losses at the gene ends were 4 bases for V and 7 bases for J; bases not matched to a gene: 3. This CDR3 comprises 13 residues.

This sequence joins TRBV6-1 and TRBJ2-7; 15 bases are a match to TRBD2. J was trimmed by 7 bases and V by 1 base; bases with no gene match: 14. CDR1 and CDR2 (germline): MNHNS, SASEGT. This CDR3 is built from 19 residues. DNA of the CDR3: TGTGCCAGCAGTGAAGGGACAGGACTAGCGGGAGGGAAACGGAGGGAGCAGTACTTC. It yields the protein CASSEGTGLAGGKRREQYF.

The rearrangement uses TRBV2 and TRBJ2-7, with 7 bases identical to TRBD2. Per the germline V gene, CDR1 is SNHLY and CDR2 is FYNNEI. This CDR3 has 14 amino acids. The V segment lost 6 bases and the J segment 2 bases; nucleotides outside the gene matches: 7. The CDR3 nucleotides are TGTGCCAGCAGGGGGGGGACTACTCCCTACGAGCAGTACTTC. Residues: CASRGGTTPYEQYF. Looking up the rest from reference TRBV2 and TRBJ2-7 gives the full variable domain: EPEVTQTPSHQVTQMGQEVILRCVPISNHLYFYWYRQILGQKVEFLVSFYNNEISEKSEIFDDQFSVERPDGSNFTLKIRSTKLEDSAMYFCASRGGTTPYEQYFGPGTRLTVT.

This chain connects TRBV27 to TRBJ2-2; 10 bases align to TRBD1. The CDR3 totals 16 residues. Per the germline V gene, CDR1 is MNHEY and CDR2 is SMNVEV (reference sequence). V trimming: 5 bases; J trimming: 4 bases; junction bases outside the gene matches: 7. CDR3 nucleotide sequence: TGTGCCAGCAGTCTCCCCGGGACAGGGGTCACCGGGGAGCTGTTTTTT. It translates to CASSLPGTGVTGELFF.

The V call is TRBV7-3, the J call TRBJ2-1; possibly TRBD2 for D (5 bases). CDR3 length equals 14 residues. The ends were cut back, 4 bases at V and 9 bases at J, with 16 bases in the middle. CDR1 is SGHTA, CDR2 FQGTGA, per germline. DNA for the CDR3: TGTGCCAGCAGCTCGACTCGGGATCGGGGTGAGCAGTTCTTC. Translating it yields CASSSTRDRGEQFF.

This sequence joins TRBV9 and TRBJ2-5, with 7 bases lining up with TRBD1. Trimming cost V 3 bases and J 2 bases; bases outside gene matches: 4. CDR3 length equals 14 residues. Germline assignment: CDR1 SGDLS and CDR2 YYNGEE. The CDR3 spells CASSAPGQQETQYF. The CDR3 DNA reads TGTGCCAGCAGCGCACCGGGACAGCAAGAGACCCAGTACTTC.

The chain links TRBV2 to TRBJ2-3; 7 bases line up with TRBD1. The germline V gene has CDR1 SNHLY and CDR2 FYNNEI. The V gene end was trimmed by 3 bases and the J gene end by 0 bases; junction bases not matched to a gene: 9. The CDR3 is made up of 17 amino acids. CDR3 region: CASSDVARGQSTDTQYF. In nucleotides, the CDR3 is TGTGCCAGCAGTGATGTGGCTCGGGGACAGAGCACAGATACGCAGTATTTT.

This clone showed up just once. The chain recombines TRBV4-3 with TRBJ2-5, with D possibly matching TRBD2 (5 bases). V gave up 1 base and J gave up 5 bases, with 8 bases separating them. Per the germline V gene, CDR1 is LGHNA and CDR2 is YSLEER. The CDR3 contains 13 residues. The CDR3 loop reads CASSQGPGETQYF. The CDR3, as DNA: TGCGCCAGCAGCCAAGGCCCGGGGGAGACCCAGTACTTC.